Reported below is one T cell receptor (beta chain). This clone came up once. The antigen it recognizes is unknown. One end of the junction is discordant with germline, which a read error may explain. These data belong to a study of cytomegalovirus exposure and HLA in healthy donors (dated 2017 in TCRdb). For context, the study as a whole: According to an earlier analysis of 550 to 750 of the donors, 150 million to 200 million T cells yielded over 100 million unique TCR beta sequences and about 280 Gb of sequence data. Alongside the repertoire data, information on donor age, sex, ethnicity and CMV serostatus was compiled. Class I and class II HLA loci were covered by the typing at four-digit resolution. In a later analysis, previously published TCR beta repertoires from more than 500 donors were re-analyzed and high-resolution HLA genotyping was added so that TCR occurrence patterns could be studied. A separate validation cohort of 100 to 150 different subjects was used in addition to the 666-subject first cohort. About 310 gigabases of sequencing data and some 85 million unique TCR sequences were included in an early release covering roughly 700 HLA-typed donors. All discovery cohort repertoires had been generated on a single sequencing platform. On average, around 200,000 unique TCR beta nucleotide sequences were sequenced per donor among about 400 genotyped donors of the cohort, with around 19% of those sequences being non-productive. Of the roughly 420 genotyped donors, over 80% were placed in the genetic ancestry cluster associated with self-reported Caucasian donors. A later genetic analysis used genome-wide SNP genotypes for about 60% of the 666 donors, treating that subset as a discovery cohort. Rather than using new phenotypic data, the later analysis identified candidate immune exposures from TCR beta sequences and from how often those sequences occurred across donors. Five DR-DQ haplotypes were handled as single units for association and clustering, since linkage in the cohort was strong. An earlier analysis of about 620 of the donors applied high-throughput TCR beta sequencing to assess whether each TCR beta V gene segment acted as functional or pseudogenic. The number of typed donors differed by locus: about 620-630 for A, B, C, DRB1 and DQB1; approximately 520 for DQA1; about 600 for DPA1; and around 450 for DPB1. The study profiled the T cell repertoires of hundreds of subjects by immunosequencing and related them to cytomegalovirus serostatus. The study combined high-throughput TCR immunosequencing, statistical association of individual TCRs with disease status, and machine learning to predict cytomegalovirus infection status. The study was designed to test whether signatures of past pathogen exposure could be identified by cataloging public T cell receptors. Summary of the overall study and its limitations: Specific HLA alleles were associated with 15,000 to 20,000 TCR beta sequences at a false discovery rate of 0.05 in a later analysis. Correlated functional status among segregating V segments might reflect linkage disequilibrium, but an unknown experimental factor could not be ruled out. While some public TCRs were present in many individuals, most TCR sequences turned up only very rarely across donors. This cohort had only TCR beta chains sequenced, and the lack of alpha or paired-chain data limited which features could be detected. Because counts were too low, seventeen rarely observed V segments, including chromosome 9 orphons, were excluded from the earlier analysis of some 590 of the donors. V-gene and J-gene trimming of TCR beta chains was associated with a missense DCLRE1C variant in a later genetic analysis, and the association was replicated in an independent cohort. In a later genetic analysis, fewer N-insertions in productive TCRs were reported among donors in an Asian-associated ancestry cluster than the roughly 640-donor mean. According to the authors, the approach could potentially be generalized to other disease states and immunological phenotypes. In the study, about 150 TCR beta chains were listed as associated with cytomegalovirus. Assigning TCR associations to individual alleles was difficult when HLA alleles, especially DR and DQ, strongly co-occurred. Sequencing depth was assumed to be roughly uniform across donors in the presence/absence analyses, though that assumption may not hold. A cluster of highly shared sequence variants was judged likely to represent a technical artifact of the sequencing pipeline. In a later analysis, the rate of TCR association differed among HLA loci, with DRB1 alleles having the most associated TCRs and HLA-C alleles having the fewest. The 87-base-pair reads could not distinguish some IMGT-functional V segments, including TRBV6-2 and TRBV6-3, so those segments were excluded. A further reported finding was that TCR beta sequences accurately predicted the HLA-A and HLA-B alleles for most subjects in the first cohort. According to a later analysis, parvovirus B19, influenza, CMV and Epstein-Barr virus appeared linked to several top co-occurrence clusters. Three of the identified cytomegalovirus-associated TCR beta chains were confirmed in vitro to be specific for cytomegalovirus antigens. In a later analysis, HLA-associated TCR beta chains showed more clonal expansion and lower generation probabilities than non-associated chains that were equally common. According to a later analysis, most CMV-associated TCR beta chains appeared to be HLA-restricted, and the HLA associations seemed to be driven largely by CMV exposure. The classifier was reported to diagnose cytomegalovirus status with high specificity and sensitivity in both the original and validation cohorts. For the cohort, immune exposure information was limited to CMV serostatus. Because HLA typing was unavailable for some donors at each locus, only the typed subset was used in association tests. An earlier analysis of around 500 of the donors showed that most TCR beta V segments appeared in productive rearrangements either about 87% or about 30% of the time, which broadly matched IMGT annotations.

The germline V gene (reference sequence) specifies SSHAT as CDR1 and FNYEAQ as CDR2. The CDR3 contains 14 residues, cysteine and phenylalanine counted. The CDR3 DNA has 42 bases and is translated from base 1. The protocol used for the library was the immunoSEQ multiplex PCR assay. For the multiplex PCR, a mixture combining 60 forward primers for TCR Vbeta segments and 13 reverse primers for TCR Jbeta segments was used. The CDR3 region of rearranged TCR beta genes was amplified from genomic DNA by a multiplex PCR assay. On the Illumina HiSeq System, the amplified TCR beta libraries were sequenced as 87-base-pair reads. The published analysis was carried out like this. A later analysis counted 75 million to 100 million unique TCR beta chains across the 550 to 700 repertoires, and around 9.9 million of these chains were shared by at least two donors. A nearest-neighbor algorithm error-corrected the raw reads and collapsed the reads into unique sequences, merging closely related sequences to remove PCR and sequencing errors. V, D and J gene segments were assigned by aligning CDR3 sequences to IMGT reference sequences. For a sequence to be retained, at least a six-nucleotide match to both a V gene segment and a J gene segment was required. Rearrangements were called productive when the CDR3 lacked stop codons and stayed in frame with V and J; all others were non-productive. CDR3 was defined by IMGT convention, running from the second conserved V-encoded cysteine to the conserved J-encoded phenylalanine. The earlier analysis of approximately 590 of the donors excluded any sequence lacking an unambiguous match to a single V gene segment. In an earlier analysis of 587 of the donors, V segments were called functional above 56.7% productive rearrangements and were called segregating when the between-donor standard deviation exceeded 5%. A statistical classification framework was built to diagnose cytomegalovirus status from the catalog of TCR beta chain sequences. A later analysis assigned V and J genes by comparing TCR nucleotide sequences with IMGT/GENE-DB human TR gene sequences. The TCRdist pipeline was used in a later analysis to assign CDR3 sequences and most-parsimonious VDJ recombination scenarios. In a later analysis, every TCR beta chain was defined by the combination of its CDR3 amino acid sequence and its V-gene family, and reads without a unique V-gene family were dropped. In a later analysis, 500 to 700 highly shared, low-generation-probability nucleotide sequences were removed to address suspected cross-contamination and a sequencing artifact. In a later analysis, a clonal expansion index was calculated for each public chain from normalized within-repertoire ranks of inferred template counts. Generation probabilities in a later analysis came from a VDJ recombination model fitted to out-of-frame rearrangements, and those results were checked against IGoR. In a later analysis, hypergeometric tests were used to score TCR-TCR, TCR-HLA and TCR-CMV co-occurrence, with a repertoire-size bias correction applied to TCR pairs. False discovery rates were estimated in a later analysis by permuting HLA or CMV assignments 20 times. In a later analysis, co-occurring TCRs were grouped using DBSCAN, and TCRdist sequence similarity was added for clustering within HLA-allele-positive subsets. For co-occurrence clustering, repertoires with fewer than 30,000 or more than 120,000 public chains were excluded, along with five or six repertoires with anomalous nucleotide sharing. The source is immuneACCESS, and TCRdb retained only in-frame sequences with V and J called. Part of the clones is not carried over; for the studies checked, unresolved V genes explain less than half of this, and the remainder is unexplained. V, J and clone size were drawn from that table, and D and trimming were deduced from the DNA. The table for this sample lists some 130,000 clones; about 80% of them were counted only once. Roughly 1.2% of the sample rests with the top ten.

In total, around 600 healthy bone marrow donors made up the cohort. At the time of sampling, all cohort members were nominally healthy, though unrecorded immune exposures were likely present. The donor was CMV seronegative and belonged to the group of around 400 seronegative cohort members. A peripheral blood sample was collected from each donor, and TCR beta sequencing was performed on peripheral blood mononuclear cells. Genomic DNA extraction from the blood cell samples was performed with the Qiagen DNeasy Blood Extraction Kit. This TCR was sampled from a girl aged 2 to 10 in good health and CMV-seronegative. The chain links TRBV7-7 with TRBJ2-5, and TRBD1 matches 12 of the central bases. The J call is uncertain, as TRBJ2-7 better fits the DNA end. Input material: PBMCs. Here the CDR3 is given as CASSQGQGAVEQYF. The DNA sequence is TGTGCTAGCAGCCAGGGACAGGGGGCTGTCGAGCAGTACTTC.